This TCR beta chain is from a study of T cell changes during pregnancy in multiple sclerosis. V was pared by 3 bases and J by 7 bases, with 12 bases between. Germline CDR1 is SNHLY and CDR2 is FYNNEI. CDR3 size: 14 residues. TCRdb's table, derived via immunoSEQ multiplex PCR, lists solely in-frame clones and lacks some. Of about 75,000 clones in the sample, 75% to 95% are singletons; the top ten hold about 0.45%. Source: CD4+ T cells from peripheral blood mononuclear cells, taken before pregnancy. The sequence came from a female donor with multiple sclerosis, enrolled in a pregnancy study. V usage is TRBV2 and J usage is TRBJ1-4; unclear D gene. The CDR3 region has the DNA TGTGCCAGCAGTGAGGCTAACCGGGGTGAAAAACTGTTTTTT. Its translation: CASSEANRGEKLFF.